Listed below are T cell receptor beta chains from one sample, sequenced in a study of shared clonotypes between healthy human individuals. Generated by immunoSEQ multiplex PCR, the TCRdb table keeps only in-frame clones and is missing some. The table has some 740,000 clones, 90% to 95% seen once. Sequenced sample: naive CD8+ T cells sorted from blood. The receptors derive from a man younger than 40 in good health. Both conserved end residues are part of each CDR3. A D gene is named only where the DNA matches it firmly. Rows give clone size only sometimes, using once, few, many, or a class for an expanded clone.

abundance: -; len: 15; j_gene: TRBJ2-7; d_gene: TRBD1; v_gene: TRBV19; CDR3aa: CASTPGQGVSYEQYF; CDR3nt: TGTGCCAGTACCCCTGGACAGGGGGTGTCCTACGAGCAGTACTTC
abundance: -; len: 13; j_gene: TRBJ2-3; d_gene: -; v_gene: TRBV27; CDR3aa: CASSWRGTDTQYF; CDR3nt: TGTGCCAGCAGTTGGCGGGGCACAGATACGCAGTATTTT
abundance: -; len: 13; j_gene: TRBJ1-4; d_gene: -; v_gene: TRBV28; CDR3aa: CASSFNLNEKLFF; CDR3nt: TGTGCCAGCAGTTTCAATCTGAATGAAAAACTGTTTTTT
abundance: -; len: 13; j_gene: TRBJ1-5; d_gene: TRBD1; v_gene: TRBV2; CDR3aa: CASSPGQHQPQHF; CDR3nt: TGTGCCAGCAGCCCGGGACAGCATCAGCCCCAGCATTTT
abundance: -; len: 19; j_gene: TRBJ2-7; d_gene: TRBD2; v_gene: TRBV28; CDR3aa: CASSSRTSGIPYGPYEQYF; CDR3nt: TGTGCCAGCAGTTCAAGGACTAGCGGGATCCCATACGGACCCTACGAGCAGTACTTC
abundance: -; len: 14; j_gene: TRBJ2-5; d_gene: -; v_gene: TRBV5-1; CDR3aa: CASSLVGNQETQYF; CDR3nt: TGCGCCAGCAGCTTGGTTGGCAACCAAGAGACCCAGTACTTC
abundance: -; len: 14; j_gene: TRBJ2-2; d_gene: TRBD2; v_gene: TRBV10-3; CDR3aa: CAISLAGEAGELFF; CDR3nt: TGTGCCATCAGTTTAGCGGGAGAAGCAGGGGAGCTGTTTTTT
abundance: once; len: 11; j_gene: TRBJ2-5; d_gene: -; v_gene: TRBV6-5; CDR3aa: CASSYAGTQYF; CDR3nt: TGTGCCAGCAGTTACGCCGGGACCCAGTACTTC
abundance: -; len: 15; j_gene: TRBJ2-7; d_gene: TRBD2; v_gene: TRBV19; CDR3aa: CASSPLAGGAYEQYF; CDR3nt: TGTGCCAGTAGTCCTCTAGCGGGAGGAGCCTACGAGCAGTACTTC
abundance: few; len: 13; j_gene: TRBJ1-5; d_gene: -; v_gene: TRBV7-6; CDR3aa: CASSLVLGQPQHF; CDR3nt: TGTGCCAGCAGCTTAGTCCTAGGGCAGCCCCAGCATTTT
abundance: -; len: 14; j_gene: TRBJ2-7; d_gene: -; v_gene: TRBV6-5; CDR3aa: CASSYARRPDEQYF; CDR3nt: TGTGCCAGCAGTTACGCGCGACGACCGGACGAGCAGTACTTC
abundance: once; len: 16; j_gene: TRBJ2-7; d_gene: -; v_gene: TRBV7-9; CDR3aa: CASSRPGETFSYEQYF; CDR3nt: TGTGCCAGCAGTCGCCCAGGTGAAACCTTCTCCTACGAGCAGTACTTC
abundance: -; len: 13; j_gene: TRBJ2-1; d_gene: -; v_gene: TRBV6-5; CDR3aa: CASSYSIWNEQFF; CDR3nt: TGTGCCAGCAGTTACTCGATCTGGAATGAGCAGTTCTTC
abundance: -; len: 13; j_gene: TRBJ2-1; d_gene: TRBD2; v_gene: TRBV27; CDR3aa: CASRGGSYNEQFF; CDR3nt: TGTGCCAGCAGGGGCGGGAGTTACAATGAGCAGTTCTTC
abundance: -; len: 15; j_gene: TRBJ2-7; d_gene: -; v_gene: TRBV7-9; CDR3aa: CASSLVTGTGHEQYF; CDR3nt: TGTGCCAGCAGCTTAGTCACCGGGACCGGGCACGAGCAGTACTTC